A selection of T cell receptor beta chains follows, all from one sample in a study of T-cell reconstitution after alpha-beta-depleted transplantation in children. TCRdb fed the PCR reads into MiXCR, producing one record per CDR3 protein. The table lists 100,000 or so distinct CDR3 sequences, roughly 15% of them singletons. This specimen consisted of PBMCs, mostly from graft donor cells, obtained 180 days after TCRalphabeta/CD19-depleted stem cell transplant. The receptors derive from a male patient aged 2 to 9 who had a stem cell transplant for acute lymphoblastic leukemia, so the T cells may come from the graft donor. The CDR3 runs from the conserved cysteine through the conserved F or W. The D gene is left open where the match is weak. Clone size appears in some rows only: once, few, many, or a class for an expanded clone.

>TRBV20-1|many|TRBJ1-4|-
TGCAGTGGGGGGCGGGAAAAACTGTTTTTT
CSGGREKLFF
>TRBV7-9|few|TRBJ2-2|-
TGTGCCAGCAGCTTGACAGCCGGGGAGCTGTTTTTT
CASSLTAGELFF
>TRBV4-2|-|TRBJ2-1|-
TGTGCCAGCAGCCAAGAATCGAGGAGTTCCTACAATGAGCAGTTCTTC
CASSQESRSSYNEQFF
>TRBV7-6|-|TRBJ2-1|TRBD1
TGTGCCAGCAGCTCAAACAGGGGGTACAATGAGCAGTTCTTC
CASSSNRGYNEQFF
>TRBV25-1|many|TRBJ1-2|-
TGTGCCAGCAGTGCAGGGGGCTACACCTTC
CASSAGGYTF
>TRBV6-1|few|TRBJ2-1|-
TGTGCCAGCAGCTTTGGCAGGAAAGGATTCAATGAGCAGTTCTTC
CASSFGRKGFNEQFF
>TRBV3-1|few|TRBJ1-5|TRBD1
TGTGCCAGCAGTTTCGGAACAGGGGGCAGCAATCAGCCCCAGCATTTT
CASSFGTGGSNQPQHF
>TRBV6-1|-|TRBJ2-1|TRBD2
TGTGCCAGCAGTGCGACCGGGACTAGTAGTTACAATGAGCAGTTCTTC
CASSATGTSSYNEQFF
>TRBV12-3/TRBV12-4|-|TRBJ2-1|TRBD1
TGTGCCAGCAGGGACAGGGGGTGGGATGAGCAGTTCTTC
CASRDRGWDEQFF
>TRBV20-1|few|TRBJ1-1|TRBD1
TGCAGTGCGACAGGGGGGCGGGACACTGAAGCTTTCTTT
CSATGGRDTEAFF
>TRBV20-1|few|TRBJ1-4|-
TGCAGTGCTAGCGCCCGAGGGGAAAAACTGTTTTTT
CSASARGEKLFF
>TRBV9|-|TRBJ2-5|TRBD1
TGTGCCAGCAGCGTTTCGGCAGGGGGCCGTATTCAAGAGACCCAGTACTTC
CASSVSAGGRIQETQYF
>TRBV6-1|few|TRBJ1-4|-
TGTGCCAGCAGCTGGACGGCTAATGAAAAACTGTTTTTT
CASSWTANEKLFF
>TRBV15|-|TRBJ2-2|-
TGTGCCACCAGCAGAGAACGGCGGGGTATCACCGGGGAGCTGTTTTTT
CATSRERRGITGELFF
>TRBV12-3/TRBV12-4|few|TRBJ2-7|TRBD1
TGTGCCAGCACCCTAGGACAGGTGGAGACCTACGAGCAGTACTTC
CASTLGQVETYEQYF
>TRBV4-2|many|TRBJ1-5|-
TGTGCCAGCAGCCAAGAAAGGGGGGCTCAGCCCCAGCATTTT
CASSQERGAQPQHF
>TRBV7-9|few|TRBJ2-5|-
TGTGCCAGCAGCCCTCCCTCTTCGGCCGGGGCCCAGTACTTC
CASSPPSSAGAQYF
>TRBV19|-|TRBJ2-6|-
TGTGCCAGTAGTACCCGACCCCCTGGGGCCAACGTCCTGACTTTC
CASSTRPPGANVLTF
>TRBV2|few|TRBJ1-3|-
TGTGCCAGCAGTGATGGGTACTCTGGAAACACCATATATTTT
CASSDGYSGNTIYF
>TRBV9|-|TRBJ2-1|TRBD2
TGTGCCAGCAGCGGGGGGGGAAATTTCGGGGATGAGCAGTTCTTC
CASSGGGNFGDEQFF
>TRBV20-1|many|TRBJ2-5|-
TGCAGTGCTAGACTCAGCCGGGGCCTTCTCCAAGAGACCCAGTACTTC
CSARLSRGLLQETQYF
>TRBV18|-|TRBJ2-3|-
TGTGCCAGCTCACCAAGTTTGACAGTAGGATATTTT
CASSPSLTVGYF
>TRBV29-1|-|TRBJ2-3|TRBD1
TGCAGCGGGAAGAGGGGGACAGTCCACACAGATACGCAGTATTTT
CSGKRGTVHTDTQYF
>TRBV12-3/TRBV12-4|-|TRBJ1-2|TRBD1
TGTGCCAGCAGCCCCAGGGGGCTCTATGGCTACACCTTC
CASSPRGLYGYTF
>TRBV16|many|TRBJ1-1|TRBD1
TGTGCCAGCAGCCAATCTCAGGGGGCAATGGGAGCTTTCTTT
CASSQSQGAMGAFF
>TRBV5-1|-|TRBJ2-2|-
TGCGCCAGCGTGGTAGACGCGGCCGCCGGGGAGCTGTTTTTT
CASVVDAAAGELFF
>TRBV12-3/TRBV12-4|many|TRBJ2-7|TRBD1
TGTGCCAGCAGTTCCGGGACAGGCCCTTACGAGCAGTACTTC
CASSSGTGPYEQYF
>TRBV27|few|TRBJ2-1|-
TGTGCCAGCAGTTATGAGGGCCTATACAATGAGCAGTTCTTC
CASSYEGLYNEQFF
>TRBV7-2|few|TRBJ2-1|-
TGTGCCAGCAGCCTCCGTCAATCCTACAATGAGCAGTTCTTC
CASSLRQSYNEQFF
>TRBV19|-|TRBJ1-2|-
TGTGCCAGTAGTACGGCAGGGGATCCCTGGACTAACTATGGCTACACCTTC
CASSTAGDPWTNYGYTF
>TRBV12-3/TRBV12-4|-|TRBJ2-7|TRBD1
TGTGCCAGCAGTTCGCAAGTACAGGGGTACGAGCAGTACTTC
CASSSQVQGYEQYF
>TRBV7-6|many|TRBJ2-2|-
TGTGCCAGCAGTAGAGACACCGGGGAGCTGTTTTTT
CASSRDTGELFF
>TRBV7-8|few|TRBJ1-5|-
TGTGCCAGCAGCCCTTACAGGGTTGGTCAGCCCCAGCATTTT
CASSPYRVGQPQHF
>TRBV20-1|few|TRBJ2-7|TRBD2
TGCAGTGCTAGACCACCGGGGGGACCCATCTACGAGCAGTACTTC
CSARPPGGPIYEQYF
>TRBV20-1|many|TRBJ2-7|-
TGCAGTGCTCCGAGGTCCGCCTACGAGCAGTACTTC
CSAPRSAYEQYF
>TRBV9|few|TRBJ1-2|-
TGTGCCAGCAGCGTAGATACGGAGGGGATGGCTAACTATGGCTACACCTTC
CASSVDTEGMANYGYTF
>TRBV5-5|-|TRBJ2-1|TRBD1
TGTGCCAGCAGCCCCCAGGGACAGGAAGCCTACAATGAGCAGTTCTTC
CASSPQGQEAYNEQFF
>TRBV3-1|many|TRBJ1-3|-
TGTGCCAGCAGCCAGCGGGACGGTTTGAACACCATATATTTT
CASSQRDGLNTIYF
>TRBV27|many|TRBJ2-1|TRBD2
TGTGCCAGCAGTTTGGAGGCGGGGGACAATGAGCAGTTCTTC
CASSLEAGDNEQFF
>TRBV5-6|-|TRBJ2-3|-
TGTGCCAGCAGCTTTTCTGGGGGCAAGTATACGCAGTATTTT
CASSFSGGKYTQYF
>TRBV20-1|few|TRBJ2-1|TRBD1
TGCAGTGCTAGAGGGCTAACAGGGGAGAGCTCCTACAATGAGCAGTTCTTC
CSARGLTGESSYNEQFF
>TRBV3-1|-|TRBJ1-2|-
TGTGCCAGCAGCCAAGATCTCGGATCACACTATGGCTACACCTTC
CASSQDLGSHYGYTF
>TRBV7-8|many|TRBJ2-7|-
TGTGCCAGCAGCTTAGTAGATTACGAGCAGTACTTC
CASSLVDYEQYF
>TRBV5-1|-|TRBJ2-3|-
TGCGCCTCCCGTTTCGGGCCTAGCACAGATACGCAGTATTTT
CASRFGPSTDTQYF
>TRBV20-1|many|TRBJ2-1|TRBD1
TGCAGTGCAACCCGACAGGGATCCAGCGCGGGTGAGCAGTTCTTC
CSATRQGSSAGEQFF
>TRBV24-1|-|TRBJ2-3|-
TGTGCCACCAGCGAAGCCAGGCACACAGATACGCAGTATTTT
CATSEARHTDTQYF
>TRBV7-6|-|TRBJ2-5|-
TGTGCCAGCAGCCCGGAACAGCTACAAGAGACCCAGTACTTC
CASSPEQLQETQYF
>TRBV7-9|few|TRBJ2-3|TRBD2
TGTGCCAGCAGCCCTGTGCTAGCGGGGGGGCACGATACGCAGTATTTT
CASSPVLAGGHDTQYF
>TRBV7-9|few|TRBJ1-6|TRBD1
TGTGCCAGCAGCTTCGCACAGGGGACGGATTCACCCCTCCACTTT
CASSFAQGTDSPLHF
>TRBV4-3|many|TRBJ2-1|-
TGCGCCAGCAGCCAAGAAGGGCAGCGTGGGAATGAGCAGTTCTTC
CASSQEGQRGNEQFF
>TRBV7-2|-|TRBJ2-5|-
TGTGCCAGCAGCTTGGGACAAAAAGAGACCCAGTACTTC
CASSLGQKETQYF
>TRBV15|-|TRBJ1-4|-
TGTGCCACCAGCCCTATGGCAGGGGCCTCGTCGAGCGAAAAACTGTTTTTT
CATSPMAGASSSEKLFF
>TRBV12-3/TRBV12-4|few|TRBJ2-2|-
TGTGCCAGCAGTCCCCTTGGGCCGTTCACCGGGGAGCTGTTTTTT
CASSPLGPFTGELFF